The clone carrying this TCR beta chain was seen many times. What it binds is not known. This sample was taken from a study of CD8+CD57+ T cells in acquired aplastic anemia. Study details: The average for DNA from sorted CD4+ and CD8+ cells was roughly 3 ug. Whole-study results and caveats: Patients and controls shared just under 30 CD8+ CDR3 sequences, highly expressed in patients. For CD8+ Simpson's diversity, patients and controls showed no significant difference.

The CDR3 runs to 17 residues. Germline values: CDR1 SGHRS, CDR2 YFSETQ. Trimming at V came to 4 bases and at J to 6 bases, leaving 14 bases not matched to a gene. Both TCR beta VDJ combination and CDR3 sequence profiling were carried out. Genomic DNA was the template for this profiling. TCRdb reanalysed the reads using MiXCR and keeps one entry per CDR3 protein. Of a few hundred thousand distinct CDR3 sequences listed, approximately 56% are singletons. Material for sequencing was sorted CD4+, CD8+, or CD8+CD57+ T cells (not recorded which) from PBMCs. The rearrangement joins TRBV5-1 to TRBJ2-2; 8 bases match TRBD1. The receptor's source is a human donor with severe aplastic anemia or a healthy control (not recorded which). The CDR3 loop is CASSDGTGSPESGELFF. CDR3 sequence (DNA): TGCGCCAGCAGCGATGGGACAGGAAGCCCGGAATCCGGGGAGCTGTTTTTT.